This T cell receptor (beta chain) was sequenced during a study of shared clonotypes between healthy human individuals. Overall study findings and caveats: For sorted subsets, rarefaction showed incomplete sequencing despite large depth. When compared with the clonotypes that were shared by all four sorted-subset donors, the non-shared clonotypes turned out to have lower generation probabilities. In general, naive subsets displayed greater estimated richness than memory subsets did.

CDR1 and CDR2 from the germline V gene are MNHNS and SASEGT. Trimming stripped 0 bases from V and 3 bases from J, with 9 bases between. The CDR3 length is 15 residues. Worth noting for this clone: The antigen is not known.

Sorted-subset replicate PCR reactions were performed with 200 ng DNA, corresponding to roughly 30,000 T cell genomes. Sequencing was performed with immunoSEQ multiplex PCR; in TCRdb, only in-frame clones are kept and a portion is missing. The sample has over a million clones, 98% to 99% seen once. This TCR derives from a man between 25 and 39 years old in good health. V is TRBV6-1 and J is TRBJ1-5; D not resolved. Source material: naive CD4+ T cells sorted from blood. Subset specified: CD45RA+ positively selected. CDR3 DNA sequence: TGTGCCAGCAGTGAAGCGTGGCAGTACAATCAGCCCCAGCATTTT. Encoded protein: CASSEAWQYNQPQHF.